Each of the 12 T cell receptor beta chains below was sequenced from the same sample in a study of blood T cell repertoires in COVID-19. TCRdb keeps only in-frame clones here, not all; method: immunoSEQ multiplex PCR. Seen here are about 320,000 clones, about 90% observed once, and the top ten hold about 5%. Sequencing was done on a sample of PBMCs or T cells enriched from blood (not recorded which). These receptors originate from a man aged 25-45 years who had recovered from COVID-19.

The chain combines TRBV14 with TRBJ1-2, with 8 bases that match TRBD1. In germline, CDR1 is SGHDN, CDR2 FVKESK. J lost 4 bases, V lost 1 base, and 5 bases had no gene match. There are 15 residues in the CDR3. The CDR3 reads CASSQGAGGGYGYTF. CDR3 DNA: TGTGCCAGCAGCCAAGGGGCAGGGGGCGGCTATGGCTACACCTTC.

This clone was seen just once. The rearrangement links TRBV19 to TRBJ2-2; 7 nucleotides agree with TRBD1. Germline loops: CDR1 LNHDA, CDR2 SQIVND (reference sequence). With V trimmed by 6 bases and J by 6 bases, 16 bases remained unmatched. CDR3 length: 17 residues. The CDR3 coding sequence is TGTGCCAGTAGAGACAGGGCGCTTGCTCTATATGCCGGGGAGCTGTTTTTT. It is translated as CASRDRALALYAGELFF.

The chain is built from TRBV2 and TRBJ1-4; unclear D gene. Germline V gene lookup returns CDR1 SNHLY and CDR2 FYNNEI. The V end was cut by 8 bases, the J end by 2 bases, with 12 bases between. This CDR3 is built from 14 residues. CDR3 in amino acids: CASQDRGTNEKLFF. The DNA of the CDR3 is TGTGCCAGCCAGGACCGAGGGACTAATGAAAAACTGTTTTTT.

The gene calls are TRBV4-2 and TRBJ1-5, with D possibly TRBD1 on 5 matching bases. The CDR3 extends over 17 amino acids. The germline V gene encodes CDR1 LGHNA and CDR2 YNFKEQ. V was shortened by 3 bases and J by 0 bases, with 15 bases between the two germline ends. The CDR3 DNA reads TGTGCCAGCAGCCAGGCGCTCGGGGGGAATAGCAATCAGCCCCAGCATTTT. Amino acid sequence: CASSQALGGNSNQPQHF.

The chain recombines TRBV9 with TRBJ2-3; 10 nucleotides align to TRBD2. The CDR3 length is 18 residues. With V trimmed by 0 bases and J by 2 bases, 9 bases remained unmatched. Germline values: CDR1 SGDLS, CDR2 YYNGEE. DNA of the CDR3: TGTGCCAGCAGCGTAGGTCTAGCGGGGGCCGTAAACACAGATACGCAGTATTTT. Protein sequence: CASSVGLAGAVNTDTQYF.

The CDR3 DNA sequence: TGTGCCAGCAGCGGGGGACAGCCAGGCACTGAAGCTTTCTTT. Amino acids: CASSGGQPGTEAFF. The chain employs TRBV5-4 and TRBJ1-1; 7 nucleotides align to TRBD1. V lost 4 bases to trimming and J lost 4 bases; unmatched junction nucleotides: 7. Germline CDR1 reads SGHNT; CDR2 reads YYREEE (reference sequence). This CDR3 has 14 amino acids.

This chain links TRBV2 with TRBJ2-1; 10 bases align to TRBD2. The CDR3 loop spans 15 amino acids. Germline V lookup: CDR1 SNHLY, CDR2 FYNNEI. V lost 5 bases, J lost 4 bases, and 5 bases stayed unmatched. Here the CDR3 DNA reads TGTGCCAGCAGTCCTCGGACTAGCGGATACAATGAGCAGTTCTTC. Encoded protein: CASSPRTSGYNEQFF.

The V and J genes are TRBV24-1 and TRBJ1-1; 8 positions match TRBD1. Germline V CDR1 and CDR2: KGHDR, SFDVKD. This CDR3 contains 16 residues. Trimming took 4 bases from V and 0 from J; bases not matched to a gene: 6. As DNA, the CDR3 is TGTGCCACCAGTGACCGCGGACAGGGTTTGAACACTGAAGCTTTCTTT. Translating gives CATSDRGQGLNTEAFF.

The rearrangement links TRBV6-5 to TRBJ1-2, with TRBD1 as a possible D gene (5 bases). CDR1 and CDR2 from the germline V gene are MNHEY and SVGAGI. The CDR3 has 13 amino acids. V was clipped by 2 bases and J by 8 bases, with 12 bases between them. The CDR3 region is CASSYHQGRGYTF. The CDR3 DNA reads TGTGCCAGCAGTTACCATCAGGGCCGCGGCTACACCTTC.

The CDR3 here is CASSQVLGDAYNEQFF. CDR3 nucleotide sequence: TGTGCCAGCAGCCAAGTCTTAGGGGATGCCTACAATGAGCAGTTCTTC. V gene TRBV4-2 combines with J gene TRBJ2-1; TRBD1 might be the D (5 bases). Germline-derived CDR1 and CDR2 are LGHNA and YNFKEQ. Trimming pared 1 base from V and 2 bases from J, leaving 12 bases between. CDR3 length: 16 amino acids.

The chain is built from TRBV28 and TRBJ2-7; D not certain. This CDR3 contains 11 residues. Trimming shortened V by 7 bases and J by 5 bases, and 9 bases separated the two germline ends. Looked up from germline, CDR1 is MDHEN and CDR2 is SYDVKM. The CDR3 DNA sequence: TGTGCCAGCACCCAGGTCAACGAGCAGTACTTC. Its translation: CASTQVNEQYF. Based on the CDR3 plus reference TRBV28 and TRBJ2-7, the full variable domain is DVKVTQSSRYLVKRTGEKVFLECVQDMDHENMFWYRQDPGLGLRLIYFSYDVKMKEKGDIPEGYSVSREKKERFSLILESASTNQTSMYLCASTQVNEQYFGPGTRLTVT.

This sequence joins TRBV28 and TRBJ2-2; perhaps TRBD2 as D (7 bases). The germline V gene encodes CDR1 MDHEN and CDR2 SYDVKM. The CDR3 spans 18 residues. Trimming cost V 2 bases and J 4 bases, with 20 bases left between them. The CDR3: CASSLGGGHLRGTGELFF. As DNA, the CDR3 is TGTGCCAGCAGTTTAGGGGGGGGCCACTTAAGGGGCACCGGGGAGCTGTTTTTT.